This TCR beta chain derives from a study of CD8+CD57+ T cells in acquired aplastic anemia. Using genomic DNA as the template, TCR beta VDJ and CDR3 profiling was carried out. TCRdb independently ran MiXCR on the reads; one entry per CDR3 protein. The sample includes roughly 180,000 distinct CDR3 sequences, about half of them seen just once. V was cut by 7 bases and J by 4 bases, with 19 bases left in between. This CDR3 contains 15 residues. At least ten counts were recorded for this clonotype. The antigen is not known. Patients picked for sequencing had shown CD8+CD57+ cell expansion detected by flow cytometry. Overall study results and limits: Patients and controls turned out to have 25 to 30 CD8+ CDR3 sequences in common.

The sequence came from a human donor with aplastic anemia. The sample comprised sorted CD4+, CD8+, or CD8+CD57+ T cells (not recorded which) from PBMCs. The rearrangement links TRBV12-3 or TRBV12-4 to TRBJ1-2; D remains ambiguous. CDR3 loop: CASIESGRVAYGYTF. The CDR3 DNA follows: TGTGCCAGCATAGAGTCAGGCCGGGTTGCCTATGGCTACACCTTC.